The T cell receptor beta chain described here comes from a study of blood T cell repertoires in COVID-19. Looking at the study overall: The United States, Italy and Spain provided the acute and convalescent COVID-19 samples. The cDNA or gDNA used as material had been derived from T cells, B-cell-depleted T cells, or PBMCs.

Authors' processing steps: Reference gene primer amplification in the assay estimated nucleated cell counts. TCRdb keeps only in-frame clones here, not all; method: immunoSEQ multiplex PCR. V, J and clone size are those of that table, while D and trimming were read from the DNA. The sample lists roughly 180,000 clones, approximately 85% occurring once. V lost 7 bases, J lost 2 bases, and 11 bases lay in between. Germline assignment: CDR1 MNHNY and CDR2 SVGAGI (reference sequence). CDR3 size: 13 residues. The TCR originated in a man aged 55 to 70 who had recovered from COVID-19. The chain combines TRBV6-6 with TRBJ1-1; D may be TRBD1 (5 bases). Input material: peripheral blood. The CDR3 protein is CASNWGGNTEAFF. The CDR3, as DNA: TGTGCCAGCAACTGGGGGGGTAACACTGAAGCTTTCTTT.